Listed below are T cell receptor beta chains from one sample, sequenced in a study of blood T cell repertoires in COVID-19. Produced via immunoSEQ multiplex PCR; TCRdb's table is partial and in-frame only. The data contain approximately 330,000 clones, around 86% of them seen just once; the ten biggest clones take up about 4.2%. The sequenced sample was PBMCs or T cells enriched from blood (not recorded which). These receptors were collected from a woman aged 40 to 55 with acute COVID-19. Both conserved end residues are part of each CDR3. The D gene is left open where the match is weak. Some rows have no size entry. The others give once, few or many, or a class for an expanded clone.

v_call,j_call,clone_size,d_call,cdr3_nt,cdr3_aa
TRBV4-2,TRBJ1-5,.,.,TGTGCCAGCAGCCAAGGGAGGCAGAGCAATCAGCCCCAGCATTTT,CASSQGRQSNQPQHF
TRBV5-1,TRBJ2-1,.,TRBD2,TGCGCCAGCAGCCCACTTAAGTCGCAGGGACTAGCGGGGCGGGGGTTCTTC,CASSPLKSQGLAGRGFF
TRBV5-4,TRBJ2-3,.,.,TGTGCCAGCAGCGTGAAGGCGGGCACAGATACGCAGTATTTT,CASSVKAGTDTQYF
TRBV19,TRBJ1-4,once,.,TGTGCCAGTAGTATACAGGCTGGTGAAAAACTGTTTTTT,CASSIQAGEKLFF
TRBV9,TRBJ2-5,.,.,TGTGCCAGCAGCGGTGGGGCACTAGAGACCCAGTACTTC,CASSGGALETQYF
TRBV15,TRBJ2-7,.,.,TGTGCCACCAGCAGAGAGGGGGCCAGAACCTACGAGCAGTACTTC,CATSREGARTYEQYF
TRBV18,TRBJ2-7,.,TRBD1,TGTGCCAGCTCAGTACCGGGACAGACCTACGAGCAGTACTTC,CASSVPGQTYEQYF
TRBV25-1,TRBJ1-5,once,TRBD1,TGTGCCAGCAGAGGGCAGGGGGGCAATCAGCCCCAGCATTTT,CASRGQGGNQPQHF
TRBV28,TRBJ2-3,.,TRBD1,TGTGCCAGCAGTTCCCGGGACAGGCCAACAGATACGCAGTATTTT,CASSSRDRPTDTQYF
TRBV19,TRBJ2-7,once,TRBD2,TGTGCCAGTACACCGGGACTAGCGCTTTACTACTCCTACGAGCAGTACTTC,CASTPGLALYYSYEQYF
TRBV7-8,TRBJ2-3,.,.,TGTGCCAGCAGCTTATTGACTAGCACAGATACGCAGTATTTT,CASSLLTSTDTQYF
TRBV11-2,TRBJ2-5,few,TRBD2,TGTGCCAGCAGCTCCCGACTAGCGGGGGCCGGAACAGAGACCCAGTACTTC,CASSSRLAGAGTETQYF
TRBV7-8,TRBJ2-5,.,.,TGTGCCAGCAGCTTAGCGGGACATACCTCAGAGACCCAGTACTTC,CASSLAGHTSETQYF
TRBV19,TRBJ2-7,.,TRBD2,TGTGCCAGTAGTATAGGACTAGCGGGAGTCTACGAGCAGTACTTC,CASSIGLAGVYEQYF
TRBV9,TRBJ2-2,.,.,TGTGCCAGCAGCGTAGTCGCGTATGACACCGGGGAGCTGTTTTTT,CASSVVAYDTGELFF
TRBV4-2,TRBJ2-5,.,.,TGTGCCAGCAGCCAAGATCGTACTAGCCTTACGGGGGAGACCCAGTACTTC,CASSQDRTSLTGETQYF